This TCR beta chain was observed in a study of metastatic and nonmetastatic thyroid tumors. Background on the study: The study looked at repertoires side by side in blood and in tumor or nodule tissue from malignant and benign thyroid patients.

MiXCR was used by TCRdb to re-call the PCR reads. The data contain about 20,000 clones, around 30% of them singletons. Patients had received no treatment of any kind before thyroid surgery. The V and J ends lost 6 bases and 5 bases respectively, with 11 bases between them. This CDR3 has 13 residues. Sequencing was done on a sample of tumor tissue. This chain uses TRBV12-3 or TRBV12-4 with TRBJ1-5; D possibly corresponds to TRBD1 (5 bases). This sequence was found in a male donor with papillary thyroid cancer or a benign thyroid nodule (not recorded which). Some clones in this sample may be carry-over from other donors' samples. This CDR3 reads CASSRTRYQPQHF. CDR3 bases: TGTGCCAGCAGCCGGACACGCTATCAGCCCCAGCATTTT.